Below are 17 T cell receptor beta chains sequenced from a single sample in a study of cytomegalovirus exposure and HLA in healthy donors. Primers for the PCR totalled 60 Vbeta and 13 Jbeta. Sequencing was performed with immunoSEQ multiplex PCR; in TCRdb, only in-frame clones are kept and a portion is missing. The repertoire has fewer than 200,000 clones, roughly 77% of them found once; the top ten carry over 4%. The sample was PBMCs. The source is a male donor in good health and CMV-seronegative.

This chain joins TRBV2 and TRBJ2-3, with 11 positions matching TRBD2. Trimming at V came to 5 bases and at J to 5 bases, leaving 9 bases not matched to a gene. This CDR3 region has 16 residues. Germline V lookup: CDR1 SNHLY, CDR2 FYNNEI. The CDR3 DNA reads TGTGCCAGCAGTTTGATAGCGGGGGGGCGAAGAGATACGCAGTATTTT. This encodes CASSLIAGGRRDTQYF.

V usage is TRBV4-1 and J usage is TRBJ1-6; 7 bases are shared with TRBD1. The germline gives CDR1 MGHRA, CDR2 YSYEKL. The V gene end was trimmed by 2 bases and the J gene end by 4 bases; junction bases not matched to a gene: 5. This CDR3 region has 16 residues. In DNA, the CDR3 is TGCGCCAGCAGCCAAATGGGACAGATTTATAATTCACCCCTCCACTTT. This sequence encodes CASSQMGQIYNSPLHF.

This clone was observed a handful of times. This chain joins TRBV27 and TRBJ1-5, with D unresolved. In germline, CDR1 is MNHEY, CDR2 SMNVEV (reference sequence). The CDR3 spans 13 residues. V was trimmed by 9 bases and J by 5 bases, leaving 14 bases between them. For the CDR3, the DNA is TGTGCCAGTACCTCCAGGTATGATCAGCCCCAGCATTTT. It codes for CASTSRYDQPQHF.

The chain carries TRBV10-3 and TRBJ2-7; D might be TRBD1 (6 bases). The CDR3 is 13 amino acids. CDR1 is ENHRY, CDR2 SYGVKD, per germline. V dropped 7 bases and J dropped 4 bases, with 14 bases sitting between them. In DNA form, the CDR3 reads TGTGCCATCAAGGGACAAGGGTTTTACGAGCAGTACTTC. This sequence encodes CAIKGQGFYEQYF.

The rearrangement uses TRBV19 and TRBJ2-7; the match to TRBD2 covers 8 bases. With 6 bases clipped from V and 2 bases from J, the junction kept 6 bases outside the gene matches. CDR1 and CDR2 from the germline V gene are LNHDA and SQIVND (reference sequence). The CDR3 consists of 14 residues. The CDR3 region is CASSGGEGPYEQYF. The CDR3 bases are TGTGCCAGTAGCGGGGGGGAGGGGCCCTACGAGCAGTACTTC. The variable domain in full, completed from reference TRBV19 and TRBJ2-7, reads DGGITQSPKYLFRKEGQNVTLSCEQNLNHDAMYWYRQDPGQGLRLIYYSQIVNDFQKGDIAEGYSVSREKKESFPLTVTSAQKNPTAFYLCASSGGEGPYEQYFGPGTRLTVT.

In regard to this clone: Within the sample, other DNA sequences also encode this same CDR3. This rearrangement joins TRBV30 to TRBJ2-7, with 8 positions matching TRBD1. This CDR3 region has 14 residues. CDR1 GTSNPN and CDR2 SVGIG come from the germline V gene (reference sequence). J gave up 2 bases and V 3 bases, and 6 bases lay outside the gene matches. CDR3 loop: CAWRGTGQPYEQYF. CDR3 nucleotide sequence: TGTGCCTGGAGGGGGACAGGCCAACCCTACGAGCAGTACTTC.

This clone has only a few counts. This chain connects TRBV4-2 to TRBJ1-5, with D uncertain. Trimming pared 0 bases from V and 11 bases from J, leaving 20 bases between. In germline, CDR1 is LGHNA, CDR2 YNFKEQ. The CDR3 runs to 16 residues. The CDR3, as DNA: TGTGCCAGCAGCCAAGATGCGGGAGGCCTCGGGGAGGCCCAGCATTTT. It is translated as CASSQDAGGLGEAQHF.

The chain joins TRBV4-1 to TRBJ2-7, with a weak D call TRBD1 (6 bases). In germline, CDR1 is MGHRA, CDR2 YSYEKL. CDR3 size: 15 residues. The V and J ends lost 5 bases and 2 bases respectively, with 16 bases between them. The CDR3 DNA sequence: TGCGCCAGCAGCTCAGTCCCGGACAGTACCTACGAGCAGTACTTC. Translation gives CASSSVPDSTYEQYF.

The gene calls are TRBV7-7 and TRBJ2-3; 9 bases line up with TRBD1. The CDR3 is 15 amino acids. Trimming cost V 5 bases and J 5 bases; bases outside gene matches: 8. The V gene's germline CDR1 is SSHAT and CDR2 FNYEAQ (reference sequence). CDR3 sequence (DNA): TGTGCCAGCAGCCTAGGACAGGGGTACAAAGATACGCAGTATTTT. Protein: CASSLGQGYKDTQYF.

A word on this clone: One end of the junction is discordant with germline, which a read error may explain. This chain connects TRBV7-9 to TRBJ2-7, with 14 bases aligning to TRBD2. The CDR3 loop spans 18 amino acids. Looked up from germline, CDR1 is SEHNR and CDR2 is FQNEAQ (reference sequence). CDR3 DNA sequence: TGTTCCAGCAGCTTAGCGACTAGCGGGGGGGCACACTCCTACGAGCAGTACTTC. As protein: CSSSLATSGGAHSYEQYF.

The chain combines TRBV19 with TRBJ2-4, with D possibly being TRBD2 (6 bases). CDR1 is LNHDA, CDR2 SQIVND, per germline (reference sequence). V was clipped by 6 bases and J by 5 bases, with 17 bases between them. The CDR3 totals 15 residues. DNA for the CDR3: TGTGCCAGTAGCCTCCAGGGACTTGGTGAAAACATTCAGTACTTC. This gives the protein CASSLQGLGENIQYF.

The J gene is TRBJ1-2, the V gene TRBV5-4, with 7 bases aligning to TRBD1. With V trimmed by 0 bases and J by 4 bases, 6 bases remained unmatched. Per germline, CDR1 SGHNT and CDR2 YYREEE (reference sequence). CDR3 length: 15 residues. The CDR3, as DNA: TGTGCCAGCAGCTTGGACAGGGGCCGGGGCTATGGCTACACCTTC. Translated: CASSLDRGRGYGYTF.

The CDR3 protein is CSVYRGVTEAFF. CDR3 sequence (DNA): TGCAGCGTCTACAGGGGTGTCACTGAAGCTTTCTTT. The chain couples TRBV29-1 to TRBJ1-1, with TRBD1 matching over 7 bases. The ends lost 6 bases at V and 4 bases at J; junction bases unmatched: 5. This CDR3 contains 12 residues. Germline V gene lookup returns CDR1 SQVTM and CDR2 ANQGSEA.

The V gene is TRBV6-1, the J gene TRBJ2-4, with 9 bases aligning to TRBD1. V was pared by 4 bases and J by 8 bases, with 3 bases of the junction left unmatched. CDR3 length equals 13 residues. The germline V gene has CDR1 MNHNS and CDR2 SASEGT. CDR3 bases: TGTGCCAGCAGTGCAGACAGGGGGGACATTCAGTACTTC. Its translation: CASSADRGDIQYF.

V gene TRBV7-9 combines with J gene TRBJ1-5; D remains unclear. The CDR3 sequence is 12 residues long. V lost 5 bases and J 6 bases, leaving 8 bases between the germline ends. Germline CDR1 SEHNR, CDR2 FQNEAQ (reference sequence). The CDR3, as DNA: TGTGCCAGCAGCGAGGAGGGTCAGCCCCAGCATTTT. Its protein is CASSEEGQPQHF.

This sequence joins TRBV29-1 and TRBJ2-1, with 7 bases that match TRBD1. The CDR3 totals 12 residues. The germline V gene encodes CDR1 SQVTM and CDR2 ANQGSEA. With V trimmed by 7 bases and J by 6 bases, 6 bases remained unmatched. CDR3 amino acids: CSADRVGNEQFF. CDR3 coding DNA: TGCAGCGCCGACAGGGTCGGCAATGAGCAGTTCTTC.

This clone was found a few times. This chain connects TRBV4-2 to TRBJ2-3, with 13 bases aligning to TRBD2. With V trimmed by 2 bases and J by 0 bases, 2 bases remained unmatched. The CDR3 has 17 amino acids. CDR1 and CDR2 from the germline V gene are LGHNA and YNFKEQ. The CDR3 region has the DNA TGTGCCAGCAGCCAACGGACTAGCGGGGGTAGCACAGATACGCAGTATTTT. As protein: CASSQRTSGGSTDTQYF.